The 28 T cell receptor beta chains presented below share a single source sample, sequenced in a study of cytomegalovirus exposure and HLA in healthy donors. A multiplex PCR was run with 60 Vbeta primers and 13 Jbeta primers. This table comes from immunoSEQ multiplex PCR, and its TCRdb copy is limited to in-frame clones, with some not included. This table has roughly 190,000 clones, about 13% appearing once. Source material: PBMCs. The receptors here all came from a man aged 50 to 59 in good health and CMV-seropositive.

This chain links TRBV25-1 with TRBJ1-1; unclear D gene. CDR1 and CDR2 from the germline V gene are MGHDK and SYGVNS. The CDR3 consists of 13 residues. Trimming took off 2 bases at V and 1 base at J, with 5 bases between the two ends. CDR3 region: CASSERQNTEAFF. The CDR3 nucleotides read TGTGCCAGCAGTGAAAGACAGAACACTGAAGCTTTCTTT.

The CDR3 nucleotides are TGTGCCAGCAGCTTGAGGTTCGCAGGGCCCCAAGAGACCCAGTACTTC. This codes for CASSLRFAGPQETQYF. The chain joins TRBV5-5 to TRBJ2-5; a possible D gene is TRBD1 (5 bases). V lost 1 base, J lost 1 base, and 14 bases lay in between. Germline assignment: CDR1 SGHKS and CDR2 YYEKEE (reference sequence). The CDR3 extends over 16 amino acids.

This clone was seen more than once but under ten times. The V gene is TRBV7-3, the J gene TRBJ1-1; a possible D gene is TRBD1 (5 bases). The CDR3 is 13 residues long. Germline CDR1 reads SGHTA; CDR2 reads FQGTGA. The V end was cut by 2 bases, the J end by 7 bases, with 11 bases between. The CDR3 nucleotides are TGTGCCAGCAGCTTAGGGGGGTATGGTGAAGCTTTCTTT. Amino acid sequence: CASSLGGYGEAFF.

This clone was counted a few times. The J gene is TRBJ1-2, the V gene TRBV10-2; TRBD1 might be the D (6 bases). The CDR3 contains 13 residues. V lost 10 bases, J lost 6 bases, and 18 bases lay in between. Germline V gives CDR1 WSHSY, CDR2 SAAADI. The CDR3 loop reads CATRTGTSNGYTF. Here the CDR3 DNA reads TGCGCCACCCGAACCGGGACATCTAATGGCTACACCTTC.

V gene TRBV7-6 combines with J gene TRBJ2-5; 9 bases are a match to TRBD1. This CDR3 region has 14 residues. Germline trimming cut 2 bases from V and 5 bases from J; bases unmatched to any gene: 3. CDR1 and CDR2 (germline): SGHVS, FNYEAQ. CDR3 in DNA: TGTGCCAGCAGCTTAAACAGGGGGCGGGAGACCCAGTACTTC. Encoded protein: CASSLNRGRETQYF.

This clone has more than one count but fewer than ten. The chain employs TRBV7-2 and TRBJ2-2; a weak D match, TRBD1 (6 bases). Between the trimmed V and J ends, which lost 3 bases and 8 bases, there was a span of 10 bases. Germline CDR1 and CDR2: SGHTA and FQGNSA. This CDR3 is 13 amino acids long. The CDR3 nucleotides read TGTGCCAGCAGCTTGGTCGACAGGGGGGAGCTGTTTTTT. Protein product: CASSLVDRGELFF. Based on the CDR3 plus reference TRBV7-2 and TRBJ2-2, the full variable domain is GAGVSQSPSNKVTEKGKDVELRCDPISGHTALYWYRQSLGQGLEFLIYFQGNSAPDKSGLPSDRFSAERTGGSVSTLTIQRTQQEDSAVYLCASSLVDRGELFFGEGSRLTVL.

This clone showed up just a few times. The V and J genes are TRBV19 and TRBJ1-6; possible D gene TRBD1, 6 bases. CDR3 length equals 18 residues. V lost 5 bases and J 9 bases, leaving 26 bases between the germline ends. Germline CDR1 LNHDA, CDR2 SQIVND (reference sequence). CDR3 loop: CASSAERAGAIASSPLHF. The CDR3 DNA follows: TGTGCCAGTAGTGCCGAACGGGCAGGGGCCATAGCGAGTTCACCCCTCCACTTT. The full variable domain, with the rest looked up from reference TRBV19 and TRBJ1-6, is DGGITQSPKYLFRKEGQNVTLSCEQNLNHDAMYWYRQDPGQGLRLIYYSQIVNDFQKGDIAEGYSVSREKKESFPLTVTSAQKNPTAFYLCASSAERAGAIASSPLHFGNGTRLTVT.

This chain uses TRBV9 with TRBJ2-3; D is possibly TRBD2 (6 bases). Looked up from germline, CDR1 is SGDLS and CDR2 is YYNGEE. Trimming took 4 bases from V and 2 from J, leaving 14 bases between them. This CDR3 is built from 15 residues. The CDR3 reads CASSLYGGNTDTQYF. As DNA, the CDR3 is TGTGCCAGCAGCCTATATGGGGGGAACACAGATACGCAGTATTTT.

This clone appeared a few times. V gene TRBV5-1 combines with J gene TRBJ1-5; D perhaps matches TRBD1 (6 bases). The germline gives CDR1 SGHRS, CDR2 YFSETQ. This CDR3 region has 14 residues. With 5 bases removed from V and 1 base from J, the gap between germline ends came to 10 bases. The DNA for the CDR3 is TGCGCCAGCAGTCGGGACACCAGCAATCAGCCCCAGCATTTT. Its protein product is CASSRDTSNQPQHF.

This clone showed up just a few times. V gene TRBV7-2 combines with J gene TRBJ2-5; 9 nucleotides align to TRBD2. This CDR3 has 14 residues. V lost 6 bases to trimming and J lost 3 bases; unmatched junction nucleotides: 5. Germline CDR1 and CDR2: SGHTA and FQGNSA. The CDR3 nucleotides are TGTGCCAGCAGTTATAGCGGGGGAAAAGAGACCCAGTACTTC. As protein: CASSYSGGKETQYF. The full variable domain, in which reference TRBV7-2 and TRBJ2-5 provide the parts outside the CDR3, is GAGVSQSPSNKVTEKGKDVELRCDPISGHTALYWYRQSLGQGLEFLIYFQGNSAPDKSGLPSDRFSAERTGGSVSTLTIQRTQQEDSAVYLCASSYSGGKETQYFGPGTRLLVL.

This clone was seen only a few times. CDR3 in DNA: TGTGCCAGCAGCCAGGGACTAGCGGGGCCTCAGGGTGAGCAGTTCTTC. It specifies CASSQGLAGPQGEQFF. J is TRBJ2-1 and V is TRBV7-2, with 13 bases fitting TRBD2. The V and J ends lost 5 bases and 9 bases, in that order; junction bases with no gene match: 10. The germline V gene has CDR1 SGHTA and CDR2 FQGNSA. This CDR3 is 16 amino acids long.

This clone occurred a few times. The V gene is TRBV9, the J gene TRBJ1-2, with TRBD1 matching over 7 bases. V gave up 2 bases and J gave up 2 bases; unmatched junction bases: 3. CDR3 size: 14 residues. CDR1 is SGDLS and CDR2 is YYNGEE in the germline V gene. CDR3 DNA sequence: TGTGCCAGCAGCGTGCCACAGGGGAACTATGGCTACACCTTC. Translated: CASSVPQGNYGYTF.

The gene calls are TRBV11-3 and TRBJ2-5; the match to TRBD2 covers 14 bases. J lost 5 bases, V lost 5 bases, and 7 bases had no gene match. Germline V CDR1 and CDR2: SGHNT, YENEEA. This CDR3 is built from 16 residues. The CDR3 region is CASSVSTSGGAETQYF. The CDR3 DNA reads TGTGCCAGCAGCGTATCGACTAGCGGGGGGGCGGAGACCCAGTACTTC.

The chain combines TRBV10-3 with TRBJ1-6; 10 bases map to TRBD1. V trimming: 2 bases; J trimming: 10 bases; junction bases outside the gene matches: 8. Germline V gene data show CDR1 as ENHRY and CDR2 as SYGVKD. The CDR3 covers 16 residues. The CDR3 protein is CAISEPGTGVRSPLHF. DNA for the CDR3: TGTGCCATCAGTGAGCCGGGGACAGGGGTTCGATCACCCCTCCACTTT.

V usage is TRBV7-6 and J usage is TRBJ2-1; TRBD2 matches at 10 bases. The CDR3 has 17 amino acids. V shed 5 bases, J shed 9 bases, and the junction held 16 bases outside the gene matches. In germline, CDR1 is SGHVS, CDR2 FNYEAQ. CDR3 nucleotide sequence: TGTGCCAGCAGCCTACGCCCAAGCGGGGGGGCTCTCGGTGAGCAGTTCTTC. Protein: CASSLRPSGGALGEQFF.

This clone was seen more than once but under ten times. V and J are TRBV5-1 and TRBJ2-4; D is ambiguous. CDR3 size: 14 residues. The germline V gene has CDR1 SGHRS and CDR2 YFSETQ. V lost 0 bases to trimming and J lost 5 bases, with 9 bases between them. The CDR3 DNA reads TGCGCCAGCAGCTTGGTGGCCTCCCAAAACATTCAGTACTTC. It is translated as CASSLVASQNIQYF.

J is TRBJ1-5 and V is TRBV28; TRBD1 is a possible D gene (6 bases). V lost 3 bases to trimming and J lost 2 bases, with 14 bases between them. This CDR3 has 16 residues. Per the germline V gene, CDR1 is MDHEN and CDR2 is SYDVKM. In nucleotides, the CDR3 is TGTGCCAGCAGTTTCATACAGGGCCTCCGCAATCAGCCCCAGCATTTT. It codes for CASSFIQGLRNQPQHF.

The sample holds a few counts of this clone. The chain joins TRBV19 to TRBJ2-7, with 10 bases identical to TRBD1. The CDR3 extends over 15 amino acids. Germline CDR1 reads LNHDA; CDR2 reads SQIVND (reference sequence). V lost 1 base to trimming and J lost 5 bases; unmatched junction nucleotides: 5. The CDR3 DNA reads as TGTGCCAGTAGTATAGGCCGGGACAGGGGAAACGAGCAGTACTTC. Its protein product is CASSIGRDRGNEQYF.

This clone is large by share. The rearrangement joins TRBV6-5 to TRBJ1-4; D call uncertain. CDR3 size: 14 residues. CDR1 MNHEY and CDR2 SVGAGI come from the germline V gene. Trimming cost V 4 bases and J 7 bases, with 13 bases left between them. The CDR3 is CASSSAWAGEKLFF. CDR3 in DNA: TGTGCCAGCAGTTCCGCTTGGGCGGGTGAAAAACTGTTTTTT.

The chain employs TRBV18 and TRBJ1-1; tentatively, D is TRBD1 (5 bases). The CDR3 covers 15 residues. The germline V gene has CDR1 KGHSH and CDR2 LQKENI. V lost 3 bases and J 7 bases, leaving 18 bases between the germline ends. Here the CDR3 DNA reads TGTGCCAGCTCACCGATCCCGCCAGGGCCCTATGAAGCTTTCTTT. It specifies CASSPIPPGPYEAFF.

In its sample, this clone was seen a few times. The CDR3 region is CASSLGLGVTETQYF. Written as DNA, the CDR3 is TGTGCCAGCAGCTTAGGGCTCGGGGTTACAGAGACCCAGTACTTC. The genes are TRBV7-9 and TRBJ2-5; D is perhaps TRBD2 (5 bases). This CDR3 comprises 15 residues. Germline V gene sequence: CDR1 SEHNR, CDR2 FQNEAQ (reference sequence). Trimming took 1 base from V and 4 from J, leaving 13 bases between them. Variable domain in full (rest from reference TRBV7-9 and TRBJ2-5): DTGVSQNPRHKITKRGQNVTFRCDPISEHNRLYWYRQTLGQGPEFLTYFQNEAQLEKSRLLSDRFSAERPKGSFSTLEIQRTEQGDSAMYLCASSLGLGVTETQYFGPGTRLLVL.

This clone was detected a few times. The DNA for the CDR3 is TGTGCCAGCAATCCACAGGGAGACACCGGGGAGCTGTTTTTT. Protein: CASNPQGDTGELFF. The rearrangement links TRBV6-1 to TRBJ2-2, with a weak D call TRBD1 (6 bases). The germline gives CDR1 MNHNS, CDR2 SASEGT. The CDR3 has 14 residues. Trimming shortened V by 7 bases and J by 3 bases, and 12 bases separated the two germline ends.

This clone showed up just a few times. This chain connects TRBV20-1 to TRBJ1-1; TRBD1 might be the D (5 bases). This CDR3 is 11 amino acids long. Trimming removed 6 bases from V and 6 bases from J, with 11 bases in between. Germline V gives CDR1 DFQATT, CDR2 SNEGSKA (reference sequence). CDR3 residues: CSAKDIPEAFF. The CDR3 DNA reads as TGCAGTGCCAAGGACATACCTGAAGCTTTCTTT.

The chain is built from TRBV6-5 and TRBJ1-1; TRBD1 matches 7 bases. Germline V lookup: CDR1 MNHEY, CDR2 SVGAGI. The length of the CDR3 is 12 residues. Trimming at V came to 4 bases and at J to 10 bases, leaving 6 bases not matched to a gene. In DNA, the CDR3 is TGTGCCAGCAGTTCGTTGACAGGGCCAGCTTTCTTT. This codes for CASSSLTGPAFF.

V gene TRBV19 combines with J gene TRBJ2-3; 11 nucleotides match TRBD2. J gave up 4 bases and V 5 bases, and 5 bases lay outside the gene matches. The V gene's germline CDR1 is LNHDA and CDR2 SQIVND (reference sequence). The CDR3 length is 15 residues. The DNA for the CDR3 is TGTGCCAGTAGTCCCGGGACTAGCGGACCAGATACGCAGTATTTT. This gives the protein CASSPGTSGPDTQYF. The full variable domain, rest sourced from reference TRBV19 and TRBJ2-3, is DGGITQSPKYLFRKEGQNVTLSCEQNLNHDAMYWYRQDPGQGLRLIYYSQIVNDFQKGDIAEGYSVSREKKESFPLTVTSAQKNPTAFYLCASSPGTSGPDTQYFGPGTRLTVL.

This sequence joins TRBV6-5 and TRBJ2-1, with no clear D. The germline V gene encodes CDR1 MNHEY and CDR2 SVGAGI. V was trimmed by 6 bases and J by 4 bases, leaving 7 bases between them. The CDR3 loop spans 12 amino acids. CDR3 amino acids: CASRTKYNEQFF. In DNA form, the CDR3 reads TGTGCCAGCAGGACAAAGTACAATGAGCAGTTCTTC.

This clone came up a few times. The chain carries TRBV28 and TRBJ1-2; D remains unclear. This CDR3 is built from 13 residues. CDR1 is MDHEN, CDR2 SYDVKM, per germline. Trimming stripped 5 bases from V and 8 bases from J, with 15 bases between. The CDR3 here is CASSLSLARGYTF. In DNA form, the CDR3 reads TGTGCCAGCAGTCTGTCTTTAGCTCGAGGCTACACCTTC.

Only a few counts were recorded for this clone. The chain employs TRBV28 and TRBJ1-1, with D tentatively TRBD1 (5 bases). The CDR3 is 16 amino acids. Germline CDR1 MDHEN, CDR2 SYDVKM. V was clipped by 5 bases and J by 1 base, with 17 bases between them. The CDR3 loop reads CASSPAYVTGNTEAFF. DNA for the CDR3: TGTGCCAGCAGTCCCGCTTACGTAACAGGGAACACTGAAGCTTTCTTT.